The present T cell receptor (beta chain) was sequenced within a study of cytomegalovirus exposure and HLA in healthy donors. As to this clone: Its specificity is not known.

Study-wide results and limits: In vitro assays verified that three CMV-associated chains recognized CMV antigens specifically. Cytomegalovirus-associated TCR beta chains were listed, numbering approximately 150. Despite most TCR sequences being rare, some public TCRs occurred in many donors.

The donors formed part of the approximately 130-subject validation cohort, distinct from the roughly 660-subject first cohort. Sequencing used immunoSEQ multiplex PCR; TCRdb keeps in-frame clones, though not all of them. The sample carries roughly 120,000 clones, roughly 87% recorded once. The sample consisted of PBMCs. This sequence was found in a woman aged 18-29 years in good health and CMV-seronegative.

This CDR3 reads CATDGGINTEAFF. DNA for the CDR3: TGCGCCACGGACGGAGGTATCAACACTGAAGCTTTCTTT. The chain employs TRBV10-2 and TRBJ1-1; D not resolved. The ends were cut back, 10 bases at V and 2 bases at J, with 14 bases in the middle. Per the germline V gene, CDR1 is WSHSY and CDR2 is SAAADI. This CDR3 has 13 residues.